One T cell receptor beta chain is described in this entry. The antigen is not known. The data were produced by immunoSEQ multiplex PCR, yet TCRdb's version contains in-frame clones alone and is incomplete. The data show under 60,000 clones, around four fifths seen once. The CDR3 spans 14 residues. V shed 1 base and J shed 1 base, with 4 bases lying between them. Germline V gene sequence: CDR1 SGHAT, CDR2 FQNNGV. This specimen belongs to a study of T cell responses to AZD1222 COVID-19 vaccine. Study results and limitations: Distributed over spike, vaccine-associated CD4 TCRs predominated at 160-218 and 743-854. Spike-specific TCR breadth and depth grew following two AZD1222 doses.

Sample: peripheral blood, taken on day 0 of AZD1222 vaccination. The genes are TRBV11-2 and TRBJ2-2, with D uncertain. The receptor comes from an adult in good health. CDR3 in amino acids: CASSLAQNTGELFF. The DNA for the CDR3 is TGTGCCAGCAGCTTAGCACAGAACACCGGGGAGCTGTTTTTT.